The rows below give T cell receptor beta chains drawn from one sample of a study of blood T cell repertoires in COVID-19. The data were produced by immunoSEQ multiplex PCR, yet TCRdb's version contains in-frame clones alone and is incomplete. Here the sample spans roughly 160,000 clones, 70% to 90% being singletons. The sequenced sample consisted of peripheral blood. The receptors shown here come from a middle-aged man with acute or convalescent COVID-19. CDR3s include the opening cysteine and the closing phenylalanine or tryptophan. D genes are given only for firm matches. A clone size is listed for some rows: how often the clone was seen (once, few, many), or a class if it is expanded.

TRBJ1-4,TRBV11-2,-,-,TGTGCCAGCAGCTTAGATCTGGACCCTGGGGGCGAAAAACTGTTTTTT,CASSLDLDPGGEKLFF
TRBJ2-7,TRBV2,-,few,TGTGCCAGCAGTATTCGGACTGAGCAGTACTTC,CASSIRTEQYF
TRBJ2-1,TRBV6-5,TRBD1,-,TGTGCCAGCAGCAGACAGGGGTTCCCCCTCAATGAGCAGTTCTTC,CASSRQGFPLNEQFF
TRBJ1-6,TRBV28,-,-,TGTGCCAGCAGTGAGGGCGTGGTATATAATTCACCCCTCCACTTT,CASSEGVVYNSPLHF
TRBJ2-2,TRBV12-3/TRBV12-4,-,-,TGTGCCAGCAGTTTTCAGGGCCCCGGGGAGCTGTTTTTT,CASSFQGPGELFF
TRBJ2-1,TRBV12-5,TRBD1,-,TGTGCTAGTGGTTTGGAAAAAGGGACAGCTGTTCAGTTCTTC,CASGLEKGTAVQFF
TRBJ1-6,TRBV3-1/TRBV3-2,-,-,TGTGCCAGCAGCCAAGTTGAGAATAATTCACCCCTCCACTTT,CASSQVENNSPLHF
TRBJ2-5,TRBV19,-,-,TGTGCCAGTAGTGCCACGACTACACGGGAGACCCAGTACTTC,CASSATTTRETQYF
TRBJ2-1,TRBV5-1,TRBD1,-,TGCGCCAGCAGCTTGGTGGCAGGGGGCGGCGATGAGCAGTTCTTC,CASSLVAGGGDEQFF
TRBJ2-7,TRBV3-1/TRBV3-2,-,-,TGTGCCAGCAGCCAAGATCCAGGAGAGCAGTACTTC,CASSQDPGEQYF
TRBJ1-5,TRBV29-1,TRBD1,-,TGCAGCGTGGGGGATGCGATAGGGACAGGGGGCAACCAGCCCCAGCATTTT,CSVGDAIGTGGNQPQHF
TRBJ2-1,TRBV7-7,-,-,TGTGCTAGCAGCCCAGGGGGAATGGTAGCGGGGCAAAATGAGCAGTTCTTC,CASSPGGMVAGQNEQFF
TRBJ2-2,TRBV10-3,-,-,TGTGCCATCATAATAGACTCCGGGGAGCTGTTTTTT,CAIIIDSGELFF
TRBJ1-1,TRBV27,-,-,TGTGCCAGCAGGGCAGGGTGGAGGAACACTGAAGCTTTCTTT,CASRAGWRNTEAFF
TRBJ1-1,TRBV7-9,-,-,TGTGCCAGCAGCTTAGGGTGGGGGCAGGACACTGAAGCTTTCTTT,CASSLGWGQDTEAFF
TRBJ2-1,TRBV3-1/TRBV3-2,TRBD2,-,TGTGCCAGCAGCCAAGATTCCAGCGGGGCGCCCCCCTACAATGAGCAGTTCTTC,CASSQDSSGAPPYNEQFF
TRBJ2-5,TRBV6-6,-,-,TGTGCCAGCAGTTACTCGATGACAGAAAGAGAGACCCAGTACTTC,CASSYSMTERETQYF
TRBJ1-3,TRBV7-2,-,-,TGTGCCAGCAGCTTAATACAACCTGGAAACACCATATATTTT,CASSLIQPGNTIYF
TRBJ2-7,TRBV5-8,-,-,TGTGCCAGCAGCTTGGGGCAGGGTCGCTACGAGCAGTACTTC,CASSLGQGRYEQYF
TRBJ2-1,TRBV6-2/TRBV6-3,TRBD2,-,TGTGCCAGCAGTCGTCGACTAGCGGGCTCCTACAATGAGCAGTTCTTC,CASSRRLAGSYNEQFF
TRBJ1-6,TRBV10-3,TRBD1,-,TGTGCCGCGGGACCAGGGGGTTTCTCCTATAATTCACCCCTCCACTTT,CAAGPGGFSYNSPLHF
TRBJ2-2,TRBV15,TRBD1,-,TGTGCCACCAGCAGAGATGTTTATGGGACAGGGGTGGCCGGGGAGCTGTTTTTT,CATSRDVYGTGVAGELFF
TRBJ1-2,TRBV6-5,TRBD1,-,TGTGCCAGCAGACCGACAGGGAGATTTGGCTACACCTTC,CASRPTGRFGYTF
TRBJ1-2,TRBV6-5,-,-,TGTGCCAGCACCCTAGGGGTTAACTATGGCTACACCTTC,CASTLGVNYGYTF
TRBJ2-5,TRBV24-1,-,few,TGTGCCACCAGTGGCGACAAGGGAGGGACCCAGTACTTC,CATSGDKGGTQYF
TRBJ1-2,TRBV5-1,-,-,TGCGCCAGCAGCCCCGAGCGGGGGATCAACTATGGCTACACCTTC,CASSPERGINYGYTF
TRBJ2-2,TRBV7-7,TRBD2,-,TGTGCTAGCAGACGGACTAGCGGGGACACCGGGGAGCTGTTTTTT,CASRRTSGDTGELFF
TRBJ2-7,TRBV7-2,TRBD2,-,TGTGCCAGCAGCCCTCCCGGGACTAACTCCTACGAGCAGTACTTC,CASSPPGTNSYEQYF
TRBJ1-5,TRBV6-6,TRBD1,-,TGTGCCAGCAGTCCAACGCAGCCAACAGGGGGCAGCAATCAGCCCCAGCATTTT,CASSPTQPTGGSNQPQHF
TRBJ1-2,TRBV5-6,TRBD1,-,TGTGCCAGCAGCCTCGATCGGACAGGGGGTGTAGGCTACACCTTC,CASSLDRTGGVGYTF
TRBJ2-1,TRBV2,-,-,TGTGCCAGCCGAGCACGGGGCTCCTACAATGAGCAGTTCTTC,CASRARGSYNEQFF
TRBJ2-7,TRBV7-2,TRBD1,-,TGTGCCAGCAGCTACCGGACAGGTTCCTACGAGCAGTACTTC,CASSYRTGSYEQYF
TRBJ1-3,TRBV4-1,-,-,TGCGCCAGCAGCCAGGGACTTGCTGGCTCTGGAAACACCATATATTTT,CASSQGLAGSGNTIYF
TRBJ1-1,TRBV28,-,-,TGTGCCAGCAGTTTCCACGGACAGCTTAACACTGAAGCTTTCTTT,CASSFHGQLNTEAFF
TRBJ1-1,TRBV5-6,-,once,TGTGCCAGCAGCACGCCTCCAGGGAACCTGAACACTGAAGCTTTCTTT,CASSTPPGNLNTEAFF
TRBJ2-1,TRBV6-5,-,-,TGTGCCAGCAGCCTACAGCCAGACAATGAGCAGTTCTTC,CASSLQPDNEQFF
TRBJ2-2,TRBV7-9,-,-,TGTGCCAGCAGGGGGGGAACGAACACCGGGGAGCTGTTTTTT,CASRGGTNTGELFF
TRBJ1-1,TRBV25-1,TRBD1,-,TGTGCCAGCAGTGGCCGGGACAGGTGGGGAAACACTGAAGCTTTCTTT,CASSGRDRWGNTEAFF
TRBJ1-1,TRBV5-6,TRBD1,-,TGTGCCAGCAGCTTTACGACAGGGACAGGGTGGACTGAAGCTTTCTTT,CASSFTTGTGWTEAFF
TRBJ1-1,TRBV5-6,TRBD1,-,TGTGCCAGCAGCTCCTTTATGGCAGGGGGCAGACCAAACACTGAAGCTTTCTTT,CASSSFMAGGRPNTEAFF
TRBJ2-2,TRBV6-5,TRBD1,-,TGTGCCAGCAGCCTGACAGGGACGGCCGGGGAGCTGTTTTTT,CASSLTGTAGELFF
TRBJ1-4,TRBV6-5,-,-,TGTGCCAGCACCAGAACCGGGAGCGAAATTGAAAAACTGTTTTTT,CASTRTGSEIEKLFF
TRBJ1-5,TRBV9,-,-,TGTGCCAGCAGGGGGGGAGGCCGCCCCATCCGCCGCAATCAGCCCCAGCATTTT,CASRGGGRPIRRNQPQHF
TRBJ2-7,TRBV20-1,-,-,TGCAGTGCTAGTGCTTTAGAACGGCTTCCAGGGCAGTACTTC,CSASALERLPGQYF
TRBJ1-6,TRBV3-1/TRBV3-2,TRBD1,-,TGTGCCAGCAGCCAAGTAGGCGGAGGACAGGCTAAGAATTCACCCCTCCACTTT,CASSQVGGGQAKNSPLHF
TRBJ2-7,TRBV30,-,-,TGTGCCCTACTCGGGTCAGGGCCCCGTTCCTACGAGCAGTACTTC,CALLGSGPRSYEQYF
TRBJ1-5,TRBV10-1,TRBD1,-,TGCGCCAGCAGAACACAGGGGAATCAGCCCCAGCATTTT,CASRTQGNQPQHF
TRBJ2-5,TRBV21-1,-,-,TGTGCCAGCAACCCCGGGACAGGCTATCAAGAGACCCAGTACTTC,CASNPGTGYQETQYF
TRBJ1-2,TRBV19,-,-,TGTGCCAGTAGTATAAGTACAGCCTATGGCTACACCTTC,CASSISTAYGYTF
TRBJ1-1,TRBV28,-,-,TGTGCCAGCAGTTTCCGGAACACTGAAGCTTTCTTT,CASSFRNTEAFF
TRBJ1-2,TRBV19,TRBD1,-,TGTGCCAGTACCGAAGGACAGGGGGCCTTAGGTGGCTACACCTTC,CASTEGQGALGGYTF
TRBJ2-5,TRBV7-2,TRBD1,-,TGTGCCAGCAGCTTATCCAGGGGGGAGACCCAGTACTTC,CASSLSRGETQYF
TRBJ2-2,TRBV5-1,-,-,TGCGCCAGCAGCACAACGCAGGCTACCGGGGAGCTGTTTTTT,CASSTTQATGELFF
TRBJ2-5,TRBV2,TRBD2,-,TGTGCCAGCAGTGAATTTTCGGGGGGGTCACGAGAGACCCAGTACTTC,CASSEFSGGSRETQYF
TRBJ1-5,TRBV18,TRBD1,-,TGTGCCAGCTCACCACCGGGGGGGACAGGGTACCAGCCCCAGCATTTT,CASSPPGGTGYQPQHF
TRBJ1-4,TRBV30,-,-,TGTGCCTGGGCGGACACGAAACTGTTTTTT,CAWADTKLFF
TRBJ1-4,TRBV7-6,TRBD1,-,TGTGCCAGCAGCTTCCGACAGGGCGGTAATGAAAAACTGTTTTTT,CASSFRQGGNEKLFF
TRBJ2-7,TRBV11-3,-,-,TGTGCCAGCAGCTTACAGGGGGGCTACGAGCAGTACTTC,CASSLQGGYEQYF
TRBJ1-3,TRBV7-6,TRBD1,-,TGTGCGAGACCGGACAGGGGGCTAGGAAACACCATATATTTT,CARPDRGLGNTIYF
TRBJ2-3,TRBV11-2,-,-,TGTGCCAGCAGCTTAGGGCGGGGAGACACAGATACGCAGTATTTT,CASSLGRGDTDTQYF